These T cell receptor beta chains were read from a single sample in a study of cytotoxic CD8 clonotypes in ibrutinib-treated CLL. The table came from immunoSEQ multiplex PCR; TCRdb's copy has only in-frame clones and leaves some out. Of some 200,000 clones in the sample, roughly 77% were seen once. This specimen was PBMCs, taken after 12 months of ibrutinib treatment. The receptors shown here come from a human donor with chronic lymphocytic leukemia. The CDR3 runs from the conserved cysteine through the conserved F or W. Each record gives: J gene, D gene, V gene, clone size, CDR3 protein, CDR3 DNA. A D gene is named only where the DNA matches it firmly. For some rows the clone size is stated as once, few or many, or as a class when expanded; others skip it.

J gene: TRBJ2-1
D gene: TRBD1
V gene: TRBV6-6
clone size: .
CDR3 protein: CASIRQGAYNEQFF
CDR3 DNA: TGTGCCAGCATTAGACAGGGGGCTTACAATGAGCAGTTCTTC

J gene: TRBJ1-2
D gene: .
V gene: TRBV6-5
clone size: .
CDR3 protein: CASRGQSSGYTF
CDR3 DNA: TGTGCCAGCAGAGGACAATCTTCTGGCTACACCTTC

J gene: TRBJ2-2
D gene: .
V gene: TRBV7-9
clone size: .
CDR3 protein: CASSPRVTGELFF
CDR3 DNA: TGTGCCAGCAGCCCTCGGGTCACCGGGGAGCTGTTTTTT

J gene: TRBJ1-6
D gene: .
V gene: TRBV2
clone size: many
CDR3 protein: CASTLVVVNSPLHF
CDR3 DNA: TGTGCCAGCACCCTGGTGGTGGTGAATTCACCCCTCCACTTT

J gene: TRBJ1-3
D gene: .
V gene: TRBV30
clone size: .
CDR3 protein: CAWSAPTGLKNTIYF
CDR3 DNA: TGTGCCTGGAGTGCCCCGACAGGTTTAAAGAACACCATATATTTT

J gene: TRBJ2-3
D gene: TRBD2
V gene: TRBV30
clone size: .
CDR3 protein: CAWSGLAGAYTQYF
CDR3 DNA: TGTGCCTGGAGTGGACTAGCGGGAGCTTATACGCAGTATTTT

J gene: TRBJ2-5
D gene: TRBD1
V gene: TRBV18
clone size: .
CDR3 protein: CASSRLGQQETQYF
CDR3 DNA: TGTGCCAGCTCACGGTTGGGACAGCAAGAGACCCAGTACTTC

J gene: TRBJ1-2
D gene: TRBD1
V gene: TRBV6-1
clone size: once
CDR3 protein: CASSETGVSWSGYTF
CDR3 DNA: TGTGCCAGCAGTGAAACAGGGGTCTCCTGGTCCGGCTACACCTTC

J gene: TRBJ2-3
D gene: .
V gene: TRBV5-1
clone size: .
CDR3 protein: CASRVAGSFTNTQYF
CDR3 DNA: TGCGCCAGCAGGGTAGCTGGGAGCTTCACAAATACGCAGTATTTT

J gene: TRBJ1-2
D gene: .
V gene: TRBV28
clone size: .
CDR3 protein: CASRPGGGYYGYTF
CDR3 DNA: TGTGCCAGCCGTCCTGGAGGAGGGTACTATGGCTACACCTTC

J gene: TRBJ1-2
D gene: .
V gene: TRBV5-1
clone size: many
CDR3 protein: CASSLVGPMSF
CDR3 DNA: TGCGCCAGCAGCTTGGTCGGTCCGATGTCCTTC

J gene: TRBJ2-7
D gene: .
V gene: TRBV4-1
clone size: .
CDR3 protein: CASSQEEGIYEQYF
CDR3 DNA: TGCGCCAGCAGCCAAGAAGAGGGGATCTACGAGCAGTACTTC

J gene: TRBJ2-1
D gene: .
V gene: TRBV7-9
clone size: .
CDR3 protein: CASSFSGDEQFF
CDR3 DNA: TGTGCCAGCAGCTTTTCCGGCGATGAGCAGTTCTTC

J gene: TRBJ2-3
D gene: .
V gene: TRBV28
clone size: .
CDR3 protein: CASSSPNLSRDVHGTDTQYF
CDR3 DNA: TGTGCCAGCAGTTCTCCAAACTTATCCAGAGATGTCCACGGCACAGATACGCAGTATTTT

J gene: TRBJ2-3
D gene: .
V gene: TRBV7-9
clone size: .
CDR3 protein: CASSFAASVDTQYF
CDR3 DNA: TGTGCCAGCAGCTTCGCGGCTAGCGTAGATACGCAGTATTTT

J gene: TRBJ2-5
D gene: .
V gene: TRBV28
clone size: .
CDR3 protein: CASSESQETQYF
CDR3 DNA: TGTGCCTCATCCGAGAGCCAAGAGACCCAGTACTTC

J gene: TRBJ2-5
D gene: .
V gene: TRBV9
clone size: .
CDR3 protein: CASSAEQGTQETQYF
CDR3 DNA: TGTGCCAGCAGCGCTGAACAGGGTACCCAAGAGACCCAGTACTTC